Listed below are T cell receptor beta chains from one sample, sequenced in a study of T cell repertoires in aging, cancer and after chemotherapy. One entry per CDR3 protein, called by TCRdb with MiXCR from the multiplex PCR reads. The table includes over 9,000 distinct CDR3 sequences, around 25% detected once. Sample: blood. The origin of the receptors is a human donor in good health. Both conserved end residues are part of each CDR3. A D gene is named only where the DNA matches it firmly. Clone size is not always given. Where it is, it says once, few, many or a class for expanded clones.

j_call v_call d_call clone_size cdr3_aa cdr3_nt
TRBJ2-1 TRBV7-9 . . CASSLRPGKSSYNEQFF TGTGCCAGCAGCTTAAGACCCGGGAAAAGCTCCTACAATGAGCAGTTCTTC
TRBJ1-1 TRBV29-1 . medium-sized CSAQRGATEGTEAFF TGCAGCGCCCAAAGAGGAGCGACAGAGGGAACTGAAGCTTTCTTT
TRBJ2-3 TRBV19 TRBD2 few CASGAGLAFTDTQYF TGTGCCAGTGGAGCGGGACTAGCTTTCACAGATACGCAGTATTTT
TRBJ1-4 TRBV5-4 . . CASSSAEQEKLFF TGTGCCAGCAGCTCCGCCGAGCAGGAAAAACTGTTTTTT
TRBJ2-3 TRBV20-1 . . CGARQGRLSTQYF TGCGGTGCTAGGCAGGGTAGGCTTAGTACGCAGTATTTT
TRBJ2-5 TRBV9 TRBD2 . CASSVRAGGRGETQYF TGTGCCAGCAGCGTACGCGCGGGGGGGCGAGGAGAGACCCAGTACTTC
TRBJ1-1 TRBV20-1 . medium-sized CSASRSTEAFF TGCAGTGCGAGTAGGAGCACTGAAGCTTTCTTT
TRBJ2-3 TRBV7-2 TRBD2 medium-sized CASSTILAGLGTDTQYF TGTGCCAGCAGCACCATCCTAGCGGGGCTGGGGACAGATACGCAGTATTTT
TRBJ2-2 TRBV4-2 . . CASSQDRSAGDLWSTGELFF TGTGCCAGCAGCCAAGACCGTTCGGCCGGAGACTTGTGGTCTACCGGGGAGCTGTTTTTT
TRBJ1-1 TRBV5-1 . . CASSSTDRITEAFF TGCGCCAGCAGCTCCACTGACAGGATCACTGAAGCTTTCTTT
TRBJ1-2 TRBV5-6 TRBD1 medium-sized CASSFAGGYGYTF TGTGCCAGCAGCTTTGCAGGGGGCTATGGCTACACCTTC
TRBJ2-3 TRBV7-9 . few CASEAPSTDTQYF TGTGCCAGCGAGGCACCTAGCACAGATACGCAGTATTTT
TRBJ2-7 TRBV5-4 . few CASSSQQGSPYEQYF TGTGCCAGCAGCTCCCAACAGGGTTCCCCCTACGAGCAGTACTTC
TRBJ2-3 TRBV12-3/TRBV12-4 . . CASSTFLRTDTQYF TGTGCCAGCAGCACTTTTCTCCGCACAGATACGCAGTATTTT
TRBJ2-1 TRBV19 TRBD2 few CASYPGTSGGGSYNEQFF TGTGCCAGTTATCCCGGGACTAGCGGGGGGGGCTCCTACAATGAGCAGTTCTTC
TRBJ2-1 TRBV6-2/TRBV6-3 . . CASSFLLGSFYNEQFF TGTGCCAGCAGTTTTCTCCTCGGGTCTTTCTACAATGAGCAGTTCTTC
TRBJ2-5 TRBV11-1 . few CASSLRLGETQYF TGTGCCAGCAGCCTTCGACTGGGGGAGACCCAGTACTTC
TRBJ1-6 TRBV6-6 . medium-sized CASRREGQGNSPLHF TGTGCCAGCAGGCGGGAGGGGCAGGGGAATTCACCCCTCCACTTT
TRBJ1-6 TRBV6-2/TRBV6-3 . . CASSRRTGNGPGDSPLHF TGTGCCAGCAGCCGTCGGACGGGTAATGGCCCCGGGGATTCACCCCTCCACTTT
TRBJ2-1 TRBV5-1 . few CASTSPGSLWEQFF TGCGCCAGCACCTCGCCAGGGAGTCTTTGGGAGCAGTTCTTC
TRBJ2-2 TRBV14 TRBD2 . CASSPSGGAITGELFF TGTGCCAGCAGCCCTAGCGGGGGGGCGATAACCGGGGAGCTGTTTTTT
TRBJ1-2 TRBV30 . . CAWGHSGTYFYGYTF TGTGCCTGGGGACACTCCGGGACTTACTTCTATGGCTACACCTTC
TRBJ1-2 TRBV12-3/TRBV12-4 TRBD1 medium-sized CASSLSRGKNGYTF TGTGCCAGCAGTTTAAGCAGGGGGAAGAATGGCTACACCTTC
TRBJ1-2 TRBV18 TRBD1 medium-sized CASSQGQRGYGYTF TGTGCCAGCTCACAGGGACAGCGCGGCTATGGCTACACCTTC
TRBJ2-3 TRBV7-3 TRBD1 . CASSPLTGLGDTQYF TGTGCCAGCAGCCCGCTGACAGGGCTGGGAGATACGCAGTATTTT
TRBJ2-6 TRBV5-6 TRBD1 . CASILPGQGGSGANVLTF TGTGCCAGCATCTTGCCGGGACAGGGGGGATCTGGGGCCAACGTCCTGACTTTC
TRBJ2-2 TRBV4-2 . few CASSQALQAPGTGELFF TGTGCCAGCAGCCAAGCTCTACAGGCTCCCGGCACCGGGGAGCTGTTTTTT
TRBJ1-3 TRBV6-1 TRBD1 medium-sized CASSGPGQTGNTIYF TGTGCCAGCAGTGGTCCGGGACAGACTGGAAACACCATATATTTT
TRBJ1-6 TRBV14 TRBD1 . CASSPGTGAFFDSPLHF TGTGCCAGCAGCCCAGGGACAGGAGCGTTTTTCGATTCACCCCTCCACTTT
TRBJ1-1 TRBV6-6 . medium-sized CASSYSPRHDVSPEAFF TGTGCCAGCAGTTACTCCCCTCGACATGACGTGAGCCCTGAAGCTTTCTTT
TRBJ2-2 TRBV12-3/TRBV12-4 TRBD2 once CASNPYLRGLPGNTGELFF TGTGCCAGCAACCCCTATCTGAGGGGACTACCCGGGAACACCGGGGAGCTGTTTTTT
TRBJ2-1 TRBV7-9 TRBD2 . CASSTGLAGANEQFF TGTGCCAGCAGCACGGGACTAGCGGGGGCTAATGAGCAGTTCTTC
TRBJ2-7 TRBV27 . . CASSPVYEQYF TGTGCCAGCAGTCCGGTTTACGAGCAGTACTTC
TRBJ2-4 TRBV12-3/TRBV12-4 TRBD2 . CASSERFSGDKNIQYF TGTGCCAGCAGTGAAAGGTTTAGCGGGGACAAAAACATTCAGTACTTC